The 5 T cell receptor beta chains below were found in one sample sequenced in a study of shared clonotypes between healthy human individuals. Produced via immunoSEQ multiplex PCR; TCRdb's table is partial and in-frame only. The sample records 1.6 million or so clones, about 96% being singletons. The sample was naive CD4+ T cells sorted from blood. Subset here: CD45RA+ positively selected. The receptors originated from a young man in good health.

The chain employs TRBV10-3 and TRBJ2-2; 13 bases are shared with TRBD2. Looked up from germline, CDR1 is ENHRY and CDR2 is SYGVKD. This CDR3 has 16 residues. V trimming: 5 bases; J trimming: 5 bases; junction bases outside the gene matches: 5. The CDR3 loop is CAISPRTSGSTGELFF. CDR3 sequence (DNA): TGTGCCATCAGTCCCCGGACTAGCGGGAGTACCGGGGAGCTGTTTTTT.

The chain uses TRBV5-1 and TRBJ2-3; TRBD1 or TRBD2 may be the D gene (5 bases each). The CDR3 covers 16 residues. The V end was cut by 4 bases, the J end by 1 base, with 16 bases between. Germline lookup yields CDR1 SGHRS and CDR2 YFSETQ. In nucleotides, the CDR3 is TGCGCCAGCAGCCCTGACTGGGGGTCGGGCACAGATACGCAGTATTTT. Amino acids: CASSPDWGSGTDTQYF.

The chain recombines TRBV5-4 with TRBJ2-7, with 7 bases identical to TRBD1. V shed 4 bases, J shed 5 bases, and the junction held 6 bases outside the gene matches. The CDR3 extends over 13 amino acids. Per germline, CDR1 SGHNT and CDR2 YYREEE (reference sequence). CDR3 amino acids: CASSLPDRDEQYF. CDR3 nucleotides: TGTGCCAGCAGCCTCCCTGACAGGGACGAGCAGTACTTC.

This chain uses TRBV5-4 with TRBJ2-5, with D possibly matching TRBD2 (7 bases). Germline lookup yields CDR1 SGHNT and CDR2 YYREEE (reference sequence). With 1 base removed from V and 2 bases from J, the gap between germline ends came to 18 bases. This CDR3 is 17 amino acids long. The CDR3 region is CASSLPLGRGGQETQYF. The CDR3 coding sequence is TGTGCCAGCAGCTTGCCTCTGGGAAGGGGGGGACAAGAGACCCAGTACTTC.

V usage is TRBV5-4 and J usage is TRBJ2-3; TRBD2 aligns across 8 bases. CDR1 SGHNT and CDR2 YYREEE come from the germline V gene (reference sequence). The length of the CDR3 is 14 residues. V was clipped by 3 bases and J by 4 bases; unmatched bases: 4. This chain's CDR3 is CASSSTSAADTQYF. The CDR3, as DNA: TGTGCCAGCAGCTCGACTAGCGCGGCAGATACGCAGTATTTT.